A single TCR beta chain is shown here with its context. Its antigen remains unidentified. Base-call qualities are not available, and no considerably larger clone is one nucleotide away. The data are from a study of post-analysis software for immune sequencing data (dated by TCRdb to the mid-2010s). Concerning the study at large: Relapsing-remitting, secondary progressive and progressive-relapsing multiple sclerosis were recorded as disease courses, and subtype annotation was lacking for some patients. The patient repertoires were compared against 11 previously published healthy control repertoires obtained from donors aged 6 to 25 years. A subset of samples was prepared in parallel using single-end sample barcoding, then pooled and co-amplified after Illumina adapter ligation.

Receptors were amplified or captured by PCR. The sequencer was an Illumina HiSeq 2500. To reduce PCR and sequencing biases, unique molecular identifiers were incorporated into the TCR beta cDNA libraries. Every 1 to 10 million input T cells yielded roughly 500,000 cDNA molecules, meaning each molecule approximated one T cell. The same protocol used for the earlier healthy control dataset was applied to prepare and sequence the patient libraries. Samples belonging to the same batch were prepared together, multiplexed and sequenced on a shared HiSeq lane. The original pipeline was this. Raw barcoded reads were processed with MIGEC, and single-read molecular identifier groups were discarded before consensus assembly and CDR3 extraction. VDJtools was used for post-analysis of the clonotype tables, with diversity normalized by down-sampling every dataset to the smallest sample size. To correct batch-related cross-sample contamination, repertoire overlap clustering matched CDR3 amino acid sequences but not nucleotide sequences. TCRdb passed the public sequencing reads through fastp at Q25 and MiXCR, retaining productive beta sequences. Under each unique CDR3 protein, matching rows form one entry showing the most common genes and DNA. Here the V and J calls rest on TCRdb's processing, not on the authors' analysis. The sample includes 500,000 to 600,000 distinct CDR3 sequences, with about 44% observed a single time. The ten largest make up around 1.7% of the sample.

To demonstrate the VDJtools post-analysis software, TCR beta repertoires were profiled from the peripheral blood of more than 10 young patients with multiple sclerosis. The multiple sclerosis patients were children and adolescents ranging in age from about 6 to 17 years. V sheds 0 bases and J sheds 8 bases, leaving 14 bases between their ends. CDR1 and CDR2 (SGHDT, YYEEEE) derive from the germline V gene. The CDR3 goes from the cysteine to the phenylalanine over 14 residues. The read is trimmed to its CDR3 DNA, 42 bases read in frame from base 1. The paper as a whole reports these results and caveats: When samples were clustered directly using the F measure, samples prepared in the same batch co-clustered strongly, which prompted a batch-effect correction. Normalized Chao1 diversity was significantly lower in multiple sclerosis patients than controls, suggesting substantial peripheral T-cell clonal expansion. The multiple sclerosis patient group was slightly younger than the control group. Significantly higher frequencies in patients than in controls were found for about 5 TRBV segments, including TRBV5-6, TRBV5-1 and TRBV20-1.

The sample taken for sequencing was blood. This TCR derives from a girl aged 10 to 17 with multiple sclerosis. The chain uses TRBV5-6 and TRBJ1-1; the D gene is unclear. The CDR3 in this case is CASSLAGRGQEAFF. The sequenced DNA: TGTGCCAGCAGCTTGGCAGGCCGAGGGCAGGAAGCTTTCTTT.